A selection of T cell receptor beta chains follows, all from one sample in a study of OX40 agonist ivuxolimab in advanced cancers. Produced via immunoSEQ multiplex PCR; TCRdb's table is partial and in-frame only. Of approximately 89,000 clones detected, approximately 91% appear once; the ten largest clones hold 0.25% to 0.35%. Sequencing was performed on CD4+ or CD8+ T cells sorted from blood, taken in a trial of the OX40 agonist ivuxolimab. The receptors stem from an adult with an advanced solid tumor such as melanoma, head and neck, liver or kidney cancer. Each CDR3 is given with its conserved first and last residue. The order of the fields is J gene, V gene, clone size, D gene, CDR3 DNA, CDR3 protein. A D gene is named only where the DNA matches it firmly. Clone sizes are given selectively: once, few, many, or a class where the clone is expanded.

TRBJ1-1,TRBV7-6,few,-,TGTGCCAGTCGGGGGACGAACACTGAAGCTTTCTTT,CASRGTNTEAFF
TRBJ1-2,TRBV14,-,-,TGTGCCAGCAGCCAAGAGTCCGGGGGGGGCTACACCTTC,CASSQESGGGYTF
TRBJ1-6,TRBV7-6,few,-,TGTGCCAGCAGCTTAGCGAGGTCCAGCAATAATTCACCCCTCCACTTT,CASSLARSSNNSPLHF
TRBJ1-2,TRBV5-6,-,-,TGTGCCAGCAGCTACTCCGGGCCCCCGGGTGGCTACACCTTC,CASSYSGPPGGYTF
TRBJ2-5,TRBV7-2,-,-,TGTGCCAGCAGCTTAGTTGGGTCAGGTCAGCAAGAGACCCAGTACTTC,CASSLVGSGQQETQYF
TRBJ2-7,TRBV2,-,-,TGTGCCAGCAACTTACTCTACGAGCAGTACTTC,CASNLLYEQYF
TRBJ1-1,TRBV4-2,-,-,TGTGCCAGCAGCCCTGACCCAGGACAGATGAACACTGAAGCTTTCTTT,CASSPDPGQMNTEAFF
TRBJ2-7,TRBV4-3,-,-,TGCGCCAGCAGCCAAGAGCAGGGCTACGAGCAGTACTTC,CASSQEQGYEQYF
TRBJ1-5,TRBV30,few,TRBD1,TGTGCCTGGAGTCCCACGACAGGGAATCAGCCCCAGCATTTT,CAWSPTTGNQPQHF
TRBJ1-6,TRBV9,-,-,TGTGCCAGCAGCGTGAGTGAAGGTTCACCCCTCCACTTT,CASSVSEGSPLHF
TRBJ1-1,TRBV6-5,few,TRBD1,TGTGCCAGCGGATCGGGACAGACGAACACTGAAGCTTTCTTT,CASGSGQTNTEAFF
TRBJ1-6,TRBV30,-,-,TGTGCCTGGGACCATGGGGGGAATAATTCACCCCTCCACTTT,CAWDHGGNNSPLHF
TRBJ1-4,TRBV2,-,-,TGTGCCACCGGGACCTTTAATGAAAAACTGTTTTTT,CATGTFNEKLFF
TRBJ2-7,TRBV25-1,once,TRBD1,TGTGCCAGCAGTGAACCCACCGGACAGGGGTGGGGAGAGCAGTACTTC,CASSEPTGQGWGEQYF